The clone carrying this TCR beta chain was counted once. The entry originates in a study of shared T cell receptors in the human thymus. Here immunoSEQ multiplex PCR was the method, and the copy in TCRdb shows in-frame clones only, minus some. The sample has hundreds of thousands of clones; approximately 89% are singletons. The sample was also linked to a second study, of human thymus T cells. That investigation notes: Donation was from healthy Finnish infants who were having corrective surgery that addressed congenital heart defects. Thymus pieces cut out during corrective heart surgery were the tissue that was used. Related research examined unrelated individuals and reported that their thymic repertoires overlapped highly.

Input material: thymocytes. The origin of this receptor is a boy younger than two with a congenital heart defect.

This chain's CDR3 is CASGYRDRATDTQYF. The CDR3 DNA follows: TGTGCCAGTGGCTACAGGGACAGGGCCACAGATACGCAGTATTTT. The chain joins TRBV19 to TRBJ2-3, with 9 positions matching TRBD1. Germline values: CDR1 LNHDA, CDR2 SQIVND (reference sequence). This CDR3 has 15 amino acids. With 8 bases clipped from V and 2 bases from J, the junction kept 8 bases outside the gene matches.